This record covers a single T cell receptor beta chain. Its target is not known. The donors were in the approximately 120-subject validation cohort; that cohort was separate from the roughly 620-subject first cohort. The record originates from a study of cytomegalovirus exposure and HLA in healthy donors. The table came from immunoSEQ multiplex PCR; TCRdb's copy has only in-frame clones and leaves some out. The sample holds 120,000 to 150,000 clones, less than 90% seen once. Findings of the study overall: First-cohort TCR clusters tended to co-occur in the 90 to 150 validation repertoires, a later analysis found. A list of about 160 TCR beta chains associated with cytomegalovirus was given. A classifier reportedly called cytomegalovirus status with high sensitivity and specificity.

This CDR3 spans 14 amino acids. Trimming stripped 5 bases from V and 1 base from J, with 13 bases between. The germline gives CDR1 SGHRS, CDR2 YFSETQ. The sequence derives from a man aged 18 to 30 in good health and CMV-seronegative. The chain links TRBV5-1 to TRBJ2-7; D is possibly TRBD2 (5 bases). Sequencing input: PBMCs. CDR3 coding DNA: TGCGCCAGCAGACGGACTGACGATTCCTACGAGCAGTACTTC. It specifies CASRRTDDSYEQYF.